Listed here are 30 T cell receptor beta chains from one sample, sequenced in a study of persistence of HIV-infected CD4 T cells. Nonspecific anti-CD3/anti-CD28 bead stimulation represents the broad CD4+ T cell repertoire. Sorting of responding CD4+ T cells relied on upregulated CD40 ligand together with CD69. The antigens for these receptors are not known. The libraries were made with immunoSEQ version 4 in survey mode. The method was immunoSEQ multiplex PCR; TCRdb's version includes in-frame clones alone and lacks a portion of them. This table holds tens of thousands of clones, about 87% found once. Sequencing was performed on CD4+ T cells sorted from PBMCs after approximately 19-hour stimulation, taken from a patient who received antiretroviral therapy. All receptors come from an adult woman with HIV who was CMV-seropositive.

This clone was detected once. The chain links TRBV10-1 to TRBJ2-7; 12 nucleotides agree with TRBD2. The V segment lost 4 bases and the J segment 0 bases; nucleotides outside the gene matches: 7. This CDR3 has 17 residues. CDR1 and CDR2 from the germline V gene are WNHNN and SYGVQD (reference sequence). The CDR3 protein is CASSGRRTSGDSYEQYF. Here the CDR3 DNA reads TGCGCCAGCAGTGGCCGAAGGACTAGCGGGGACTCCTACGAGCAGTACTTC.

V usage is TRBV2 and J usage is TRBJ1-4; no clear D gene. This CDR3 contains 18 residues. The germline gives CDR1 SNHLY, CDR2 FYNNEI. V was cut by 1 base and J by 2 bases, with 17 bases left in between. The CDR3 is CASSEGRDFLRTNEKLFF. The CDR3 DNA follows: TGTGCCAGCAGTGAAGGAAGGGATTTTTTGAGGACTAATGAAAAACTGTTTTTT.

V usage is TRBV10-3 and J usage is TRBJ1-5; D remains ambiguous. The CDR3 extends over 16 amino acids. Trimming took off 4 bases at V and 0 bases at J, with 13 bases between the two ends. Germline V CDR1 and CDR2: ENHRY, SYGVKD. CDR3 DNA sequence: TGTGCCATCAGTGGGTTCGTTGACGGTAGCAATCAGCCCCAGCATTTT. It codes for CAISGFVDGSNQPQHF.

CDR3 protein: CASSEAGRDTIYF. DNA of the CDR3: TGTGCCAGCAGTGAGGCAGGGCGGGACACCATATATTTT. J is TRBJ1-3 and V is TRBV25-1, with D perhaps TRBD1 (5 bases). The CDR3 runs to 13 residues. Germline V gives CDR1 MGHDK, CDR2 SYGVNS. V shed 3 bases and J shed 8 bases, with 11 bases lying between them.

The chain links TRBV10-3 to TRBJ1-1; D unresolved. V dropped 2 bases and J dropped 4 bases, with 8 bases sitting between them. The CDR3 is 13 residues long. From germline, CDR1 is ENHRY and CDR2 SYGVKD. The CDR3 coding sequence is TGTGCCATCAGTGAGGAAATTGGCACTGAAGCTTTCTTT. It encodes CAISEEIGTEAFF.

This clone was counted a single time. The chain has TRBV5-4 and TRBJ1-6; D is unresolved. The germline V gene encodes CDR1 SGHNT and CDR2 YYREEE (reference sequence). There are 13 residues in the CDR3. V was cut by 8 bases and J by 6 bases, with 12 bases left in between. CDR3 sequence: CASNQDLNSPLHF. DNA for the CDR3: TGTGCCAGTAATCAGGACCTTAATTCACCCCTCCACTTT.

The V call is TRBV20-1, the J call TRBJ2-7, with D unclear. Germline CDR1 and CDR2: DFQATT and SNEGSKA (reference sequence). Trimming took off 2 bases at V and 6 bases at J, with 8 bases between the two ends. This CDR3 is built from 11 residues. The CDR3 bases are TGCAGTGCTAGAACGAAGGGCGAGCAGTACTTC. Protein: CSARTKGEQYF.

V gene TRBV4-2 combines with J gene TRBJ2-3; TRBD2 is a possible D gene (7 bases). With 1 base removed from V and 2 bases from J, the gap between germline ends came to 13 bases. The germline gives CDR1 LGHNA, CDR2 YNFKEQ. This CDR3 contains 16 residues. In nucleotides, the CDR3 is TGTGCCAGCAGCCAAGTCGGGGGGCTAACCACAGATACGCAGTATTTT. Translation: CASSQVGGLTTDTQYF.

J is TRBJ2-2 and V is TRBV24-1; 9 bases agree with TRBD1. V dropped 3 bases and J dropped 3; count of bases not matched to a gene: 7. This CDR3 spans 17 amino acids. CDR1 and CDR2 (germline): KGHDR, SFDVKD. The CDR3 DNA follows: TGTGCCACCAGTGATCCCGGGGGACAGGGCTACACCGGGGAGCTGTTTTTT. Translating gives CATSDPGGQGYTGELFF.

In DNA form, the CDR3 reads TGCAGCGTTGTACAAGGTTCGCCGGGGGGAGCTTTCTTT. Protein: CSVVQGSPGGAFF. The chain carries TRBV29-1 and TRBJ1-1; weak D call: TRBD1 (5 bases). Deletions cut 4 bases from V and 10 bases from J, with 19 bases between. This CDR3 region has 13 residues. Germline values: CDR1 SQVTM, CDR2 ANQGSEA.

The genes are TRBV7-8 and TRBJ1-2; 10 bases match TRBD1. The CDR3 has 16 amino acids. With V trimmed by 5 bases and J by 4 bases, 10 bases remained unmatched. Germline loops: CDR1 SGHVS, CDR2 FQNEAQ. The CDR3 sequence: CASSHHPGQGIYGYTF. In DNA form, the CDR3 reads TGTGCCAGCAGCCACCATCCGGGACAGGGGATCTATGGCTACACCTTC.

V and J are TRBV12-5 and TRBJ1-1; TRBD1 is a possible D gene (5 bases). From germline, CDR1 is LGHNT and CDR2 FRNRAP. Trimming took 2 bases from V and 0 from J, leaving 16 bases between them. The length of the CDR3 is 17 residues. The CDR3 loop is CASGLRTTAYLNTEAFF. The CDR3 DNA sequence: TGTGCTAGTGGTTTGCGGACGACAGCTTACTTGAACACTGAAGCTTTCTTT.

The genes are TRBV4-1 and TRBJ1-2, with D possibly being TRBD1 (5 bases). V was cut by 0 bases and J by 4 bases, with 12 bases left in between. CDR3 size: 15 residues. Per the germline V gene, CDR1 is MGHRA and CDR2 is YSYEKL. CDR3: CASSQDSGGFYGYTF. The CDR3 DNA follows: TGCGCCAGCAGCCAAGATTCGGGGGGTTTCTATGGCTACACCTTC.

This CDR3 is CAGSRQATNEKLFF. The CDR3 DNA reads as TGTGCCGGTTCCCGCCAGGCAACTAATGAAAAACTGTTTTTT. The rearrangement joins TRBV2 to TRBJ1-4, with D hard to call. V lost 11 bases and J lost 0, with 13 bases in between. The CDR3 has 14 amino acids. CDR1 is SNHLY and CDR2 is FYNNEI in the germline V gene.

The rearrangement uses TRBV9 and TRBJ1-1, with D hard to call. The V gene's germline CDR1 is SGDLS and CDR2 YYNGEE. The CDR3 contains 16 residues. Trimming removed 0 bases from V and 0 bases from J, with 12 bases in between. Written as DNA, the CDR3 is TGTGCCAGCAGCGTAGAGTCCGGGGTTATGAACACTGAAGCTTTCTTT. This translates into CASSVESGVMNTEAFF.

This CDR3 is CASSILGSNYGYTF. For the CDR3, the DNA is TGTGCCAGTAGTATATTAGGGTCTAACTATGGCTACACCTTC. The chain recombines TRBV19 with TRBJ1-2; D ambiguous. V lost 2 bases and J lost 0, with 7 bases in between. Looked up from germline, CDR1 is LNHDA and CDR2 is SQIVND (reference sequence). This CDR3 has 14 residues. The full variable domain, rest sourced from reference TRBV19 and TRBJ1-2, is DGGITQSPKYLFRKEGQNVTLSCEQNLNHDAMYWYRQDPGQGLRLIYYSQIVNDFQKGDIAEGYSVSREKKESFPLTVTSAQKNPTAFYLCASSILGSNYGYTFGSGTRLTVV.

V and J are TRBV3-1 (or the pseudogene TRBV3-2) and TRBJ1-3; maybe TRBD1 (5 bases). V was pared by 2 bases and J by 0 bases, with 8 bases between. The CDR3 is 15 residues long. CDR1 is LGHDT, CDR2 YNNKEL, per germline (reference sequence). CDR3 bases: TGTGCCAGCAGCCAATGGGGGGGCTCTGGAAACACCATATATTTT. It translates to CASSQWGGSGNTIYF.

V is TRBV18 and J is TRBJ2-2, with D hard to call. The germline CDR1 and CDR2 sequences are KGHSH and LQKENI. The CDR3 sequence is 15 residues long. V was pared by 1 base and J by 5 bases, with 11 bases between. CDR3: CASSPREIGTGELFF. The DNA of the CDR3 is TGTGCCAGCTCACCACGGGAAATTGGGACCGGGGAGCTGTTTTTT. The whole variable domain, filled in from reference TRBV18 and TRBJ2-2, reads NAGVMQNPRHLVRRRGQEARLRCSPMKGHSHVYWYRQLPEEGLKFMVYLQKENIIDESGMPKERFSAEFPKEGPSILRIQQVVRGDSAAYFCASSPREIGTGELFFGEGSRLTVL.

V gene TRBV2 combines with J gene TRBJ2-7; no definite D call. CDR3 length equals 12 residues. Germline values: CDR1 SNHLY, CDR2 FYNNEI. V lost 1 base, J lost 6 bases, and 7 bases lay in between. The CDR3 region is CASSEGPGEQYV. DNA of the CDR3: TGTGCCAGCAGTGAAGGTCCAGGCGAGCAGTACGTC.

This rearrangement joins TRBV3-1 (or the pseudogene TRBV3-2) to TRBJ2-5; D possibly corresponds to TRBD1 (6 bases). This CDR3 has 15 residues. Germline CDR1 reads LGHDT; CDR2 reads YNNKEL (reference sequence). Trimming took off 1 base at V and 5 bases at J, with 14 bases between the two ends. The CDR3 DNA is TGTGCCAGCAGCCAAGTTCGACAGGCCGGCGAGACCCAGTACTTC. It encodes CASSQVRQAGETQYF.

The V call is TRBV7-8, the J call TRBJ1-6; TRBD1 matches 7 bases. V shed 5 bases and J 11 bases; nucleotides not matched to a gene: 9. The CDR3 has 14 residues. CDR1 is SGHVS, CDR2 FQNEAQ, per germline. The CDR3 bases are TGTGCCAGCAGCCACCTACAGGGGCAGACACCCCTCCACTTT. This sequence encodes CASSHLQGQTPLHF.

The chain recombines TRBV19 with TRBJ2-5; TRBD2 might be the D (6 bases). Germline CDR1 LNHDA, CDR2 SQIVND (reference sequence). Trimming removed 7 bases from V and 2 bases from J, with 17 bases in between. The CDR3 covers 15 residues. CDR3 DNA: TGTGCCAGTACCAAGGGGCCGGGGGTTCAAGAGACCCAGTACTTC. The encoded protein is CASTKGPGVQETQYF.

This chain links TRBV6-4 with TRBJ1-1; the D gene is possibly TRBD1 (6 bases). CDR1 MRHNA and CDR2 SNTAGT come from the germline V gene. The CDR3 runs 15 residues. Trimming shortened V by 5 bases and J by 6 bases, and 19 bases separated the two germline ends. The CDR3 region is CASSRDTRTGSEAFF. The DNA of the CDR3 is TGTGCCAGCAGTAGGGACACCAGAACGGGGTCTGAAGCTTTCTTT.

The chain combines TRBV18 with TRBJ2-5, with D possibly being TRBD1 (5 bases). The CDR3 totals 14 residues. Germline CDR1 and CDR2: KGHSH and LQKENI. V gave up 5 bases and J gave up 1 base, with 11 bases separating them. The CDR3 spells CASSTSTVQETQYF. The CDR3 nucleotides are TGTGCCAGCTCAACTTCGACAGTCCAAGAGACCCAGTACTTC.

The CDR3 spells CASSQDLGLGEQFF. The CDR3, as DNA: TGTGCCAGCAGCCAAGATTTGGGGTTAGGTGAGCAGTTCTTC. The chain has TRBV3-1 (or the pseudogene TRBV3-2) and TRBJ2-1; D uncertain. Trimming left V 0 bases short and J 9 bases short, with 12 bases between. The CDR3 is 14 residues long. CDR1 and CDR2 (germline): LGHDT, YNNKEL (reference sequence).

The chain joins TRBV5-1 to TRBJ2-1, with D uncertain. V lost 0 bases and J 0 bases, leaving 4 bases between the germline ends. The CDR3 is made up of 14 amino acids. The germline CDR1 and CDR2 sequences are SGHRS and YFSETQ. CDR3 nucleotide sequence: TGCGCCAGCAGCTTGGGTACCTCCTACAATGAGCAGTTCTTC. Its translation is CASSLGTSYNEQFF.

This clone was counted a single time. This chain links TRBV2 with TRBJ1-4, with 10 bases that match TRBD1. CDR1 and CDR2 (germline): SNHLY, FYNNEI. The length of the CDR3 is 13 residues. The V segment lost 10 bases and the J segment 8 bases; nucleotides outside the gene matches: 7. The CDR3 DNA reads as TGTGCCACCATCGACAGGGGGCAAGAAAAACTGTTTTTT. It specifies CATIDRGQEKLFF.

There are a few counts of this clone. The genes are TRBV3-1 (or the pseudogene TRBV3-2) and TRBJ1-6; D possibly corresponds to TRBD1 (5 bases). Germline loops: CDR1 LGHDT, CDR2 YNNKEL (reference sequence). CDR3 length: 14 residues. The V end was cut by 7 bases, the J end by 8 bases, with 15 bases between. For the CDR3, the DNA is TGTGCCAGCAAGAGGGGCGATAGGGATTCACCCCTCCACTTT. As protein: CASKRGDRDSPLHF.

The V gene is TRBV5-1, the J gene TRBJ2-1, with D hard to call. The CDR3 extends over 17 amino acids. Germline loops: CDR1 SGHRS, CDR2 YFSETQ. Trimming shortened V by 3 bases and J by 7 bases, and 23 bases separated the two germline ends. DNA of the CDR3: TGCGCCAGCAGCTCCTCACCGGTTCTCGTTTTTGGGAATGAGCAGTTCTTC. Amino acids: CASSSSPVLVFGNEQFF.

V and J are TRBV4-1 and TRBJ1-5; no definite D call. CDR3 size: 12 residues. V was cut by 3 bases and J by 5 bases, with 5 bases left in between. The germline gives CDR1 MGHRA, CDR2 YSYEKL. The CDR3 here is CASSQEDQPQHF. CDR3 bases: TGCGCCAGCAGCCAGGAAGATCAGCCCCAGCATTTT.